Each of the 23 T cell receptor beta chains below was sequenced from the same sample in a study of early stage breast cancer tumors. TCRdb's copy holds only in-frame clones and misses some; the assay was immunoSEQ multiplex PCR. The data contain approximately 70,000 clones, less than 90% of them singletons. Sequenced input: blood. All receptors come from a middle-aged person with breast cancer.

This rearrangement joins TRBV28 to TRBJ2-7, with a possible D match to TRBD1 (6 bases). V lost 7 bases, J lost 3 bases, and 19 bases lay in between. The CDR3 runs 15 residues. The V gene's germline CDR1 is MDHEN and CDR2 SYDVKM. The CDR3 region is CASTQTGGLGYEQYF. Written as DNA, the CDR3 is TGTGCCAGCACTCAGACAGGAGGTTTAGGCTACGAGCAGTACTTC.

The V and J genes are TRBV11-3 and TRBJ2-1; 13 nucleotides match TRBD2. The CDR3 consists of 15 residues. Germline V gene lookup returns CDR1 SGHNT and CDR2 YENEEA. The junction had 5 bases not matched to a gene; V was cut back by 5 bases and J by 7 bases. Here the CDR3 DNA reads TGTGCCAGCAGCCCGGGGACTAGCGGGATAAATGAGCAGTTCTTC. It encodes CASSPGTSGINEQFF.

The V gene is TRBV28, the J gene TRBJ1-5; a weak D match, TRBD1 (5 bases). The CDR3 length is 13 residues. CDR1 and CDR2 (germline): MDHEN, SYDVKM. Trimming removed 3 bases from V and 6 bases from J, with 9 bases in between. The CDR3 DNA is TGTGCCAGCAGTTTGGGACCTTTTCAGCCCCAGCATTTT. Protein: CASSLGPFQPQHF.

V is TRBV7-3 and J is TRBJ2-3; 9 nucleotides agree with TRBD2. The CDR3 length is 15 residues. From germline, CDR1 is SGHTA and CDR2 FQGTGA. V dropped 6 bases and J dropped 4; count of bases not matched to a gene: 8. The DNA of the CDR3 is TGTGCCAGCAGGAATAGCGGGAGTGCGGCAGATACGCAGTATTTT. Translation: CASRNSGSAADTQYF. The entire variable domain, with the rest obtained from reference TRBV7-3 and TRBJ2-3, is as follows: GAGVSQTPSNKVTEKGKYVELRCDPISGHTALYWYRQSLGQGPEFLIYFQGTGAADDSGLPNDRFFAVRPEGSVSTLKIQRTERGDSAVYLCASRNSGSAADTQYFGPGTRLTVL.

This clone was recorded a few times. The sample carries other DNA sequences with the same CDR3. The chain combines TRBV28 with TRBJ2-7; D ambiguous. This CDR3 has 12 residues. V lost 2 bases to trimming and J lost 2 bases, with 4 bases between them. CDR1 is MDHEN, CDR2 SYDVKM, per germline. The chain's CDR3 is CASSLLAYEQYF. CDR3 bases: TGTGCCAGCAGTTTACTGGCCTACGAGCAGTACTTC.

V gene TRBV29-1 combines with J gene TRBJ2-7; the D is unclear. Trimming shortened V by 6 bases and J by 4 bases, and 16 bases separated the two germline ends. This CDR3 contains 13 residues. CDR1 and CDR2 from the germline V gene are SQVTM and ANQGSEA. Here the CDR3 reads CSVVTPSRYEQYF. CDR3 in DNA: TGCAGCGTGGTGACACCGAGTAGGTACGAGCAGTACTTC.

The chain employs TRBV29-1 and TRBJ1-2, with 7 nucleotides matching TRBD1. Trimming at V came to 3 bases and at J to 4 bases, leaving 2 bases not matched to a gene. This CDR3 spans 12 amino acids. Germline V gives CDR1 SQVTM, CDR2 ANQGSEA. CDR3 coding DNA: TGCAGCGTTGAGCACAGGGGCTATGGCTACACCTTC. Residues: CSVEHRGYGYTF.

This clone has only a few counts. The CDR3 reads CASSLGGYMNTEAFF. The CDR3 DNA reads TGTGCCAGCAGCTTGGGCGGCTACATGAACACTGAAGCTTTCTTT. The gene calls are TRBV11-1 and TRBJ1-1; no definite D call. Between the trimmed V and J ends, which lost 3 bases and 0 bases, there was a span of 11 bases. Per the germline V gene, CDR1 is SGHAT and CDR2 is FQDESV (reference sequence). The CDR3 is made up of 15 amino acids.

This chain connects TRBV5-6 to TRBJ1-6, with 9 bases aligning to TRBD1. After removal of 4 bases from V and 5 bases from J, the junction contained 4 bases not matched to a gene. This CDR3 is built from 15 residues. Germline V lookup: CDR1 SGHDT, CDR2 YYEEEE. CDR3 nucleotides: TGTGCCAGCAGCCCGACAGGGGGGAATAATTCACCCCTCCACTTT. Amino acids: CASSPTGGNNSPLHF. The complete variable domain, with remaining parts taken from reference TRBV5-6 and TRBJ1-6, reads DAGVTQSPTHLIKTRGQQVTLRCSPKSGHDTVSWYQQALGQGPQFIFQYYEEEERQRGNFPDRFSGHQFPNYSSELNVNALLLGDSALYLCASSPTGGNNSPLHFGNGTRLTVT.

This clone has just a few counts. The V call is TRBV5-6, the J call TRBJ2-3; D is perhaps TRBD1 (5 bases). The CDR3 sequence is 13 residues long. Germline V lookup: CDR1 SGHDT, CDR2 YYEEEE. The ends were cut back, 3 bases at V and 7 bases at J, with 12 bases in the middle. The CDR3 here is CASSSGQFYTQYF. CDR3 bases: TGTGCCAGCAGCTCTGGACAATTTTATACGCAGTATTTT.

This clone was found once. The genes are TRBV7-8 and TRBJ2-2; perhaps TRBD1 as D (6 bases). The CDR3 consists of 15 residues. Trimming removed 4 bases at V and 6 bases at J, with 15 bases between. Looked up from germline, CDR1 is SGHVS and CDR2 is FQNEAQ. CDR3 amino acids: CASSSTGPVSGELFF. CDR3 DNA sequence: TGTGCCAGCAGCTCGACAGGTCCCGTATCCGGGGAGCTGTTTTTT.

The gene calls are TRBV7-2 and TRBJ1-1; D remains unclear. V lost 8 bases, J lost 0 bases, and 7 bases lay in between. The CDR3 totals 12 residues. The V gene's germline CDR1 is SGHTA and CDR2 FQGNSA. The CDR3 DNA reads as TGTGCCAGCGGAATTATGAACACTGAAGCTTTCTTT. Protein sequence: CASGIMNTEAFF.

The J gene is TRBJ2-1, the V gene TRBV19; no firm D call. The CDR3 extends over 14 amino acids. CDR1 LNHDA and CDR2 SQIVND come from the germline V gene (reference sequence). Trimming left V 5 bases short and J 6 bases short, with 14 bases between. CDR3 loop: CASSFDLEGNEQFF. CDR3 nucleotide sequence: TGTGCCAGTAGTTTCGACTTGGAAGGCAATGAGCAGTTCTTC.

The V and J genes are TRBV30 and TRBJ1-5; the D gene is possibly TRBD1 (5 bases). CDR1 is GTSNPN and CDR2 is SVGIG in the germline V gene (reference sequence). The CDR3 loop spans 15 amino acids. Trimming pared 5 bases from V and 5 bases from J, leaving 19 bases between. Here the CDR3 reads CAWAKGLSLDQPQHF. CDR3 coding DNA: TGTGCCTGGGCCAAGGGGTTGAGCTTGGATCAGCCCCAGCATTTT.

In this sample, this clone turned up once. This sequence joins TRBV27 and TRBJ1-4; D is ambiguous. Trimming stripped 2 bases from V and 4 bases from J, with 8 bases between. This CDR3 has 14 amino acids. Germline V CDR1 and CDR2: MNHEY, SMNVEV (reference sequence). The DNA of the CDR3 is TGTGCCAGCAGTTTAACACGGGTTAATGAAAAACTGTTTTTT. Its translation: CASSLTRVNEKLFF.

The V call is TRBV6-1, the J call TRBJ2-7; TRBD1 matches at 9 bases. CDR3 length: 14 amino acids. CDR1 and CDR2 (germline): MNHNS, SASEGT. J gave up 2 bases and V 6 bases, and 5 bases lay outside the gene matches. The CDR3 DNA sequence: TGTGCCAGCAGGATACGGGACAGGGCCTACGAGCAGTACTTC. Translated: CASRIRDRAYEQYF.

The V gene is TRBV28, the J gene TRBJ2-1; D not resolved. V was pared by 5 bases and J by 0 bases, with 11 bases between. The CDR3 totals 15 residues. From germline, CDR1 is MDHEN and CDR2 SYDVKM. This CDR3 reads CASSPSGISYNEQFF. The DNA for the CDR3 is TGTGCCAGCAGTCCTTCTGGGATCTCCTACAATGAGCAGTTCTTC.

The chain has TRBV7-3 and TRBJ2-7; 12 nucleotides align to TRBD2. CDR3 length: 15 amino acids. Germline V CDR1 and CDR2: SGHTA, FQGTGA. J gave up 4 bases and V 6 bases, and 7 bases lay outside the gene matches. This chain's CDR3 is CASRATSGSLYEQYF. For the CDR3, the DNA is TGTGCCAGCAGGGCGACTAGCGGGAGTCTTTACGAGCAGTACTTC. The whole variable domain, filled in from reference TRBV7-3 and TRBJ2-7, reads GAGVSQTPSNKVTEKGKYVELRCDPISGHTALYWYRQSLGQGPEFLIYFQGTGAADDSGLPNDRFFAVRPEGSVSTLKIQRTERGDSAVYLCASRATSGSLYEQYFGPGTRLTVT.

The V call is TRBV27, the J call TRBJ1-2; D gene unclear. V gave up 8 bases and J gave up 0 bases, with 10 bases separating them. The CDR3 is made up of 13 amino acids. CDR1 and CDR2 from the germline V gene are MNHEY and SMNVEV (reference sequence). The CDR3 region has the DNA TGTGCCAGCGCTAAACAGACTAACTATGGCTACACCTTC. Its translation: CASAKQTNYGYTF.

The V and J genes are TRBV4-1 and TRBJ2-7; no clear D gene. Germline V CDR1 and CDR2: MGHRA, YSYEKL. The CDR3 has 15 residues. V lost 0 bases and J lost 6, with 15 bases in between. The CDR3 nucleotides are TGCGCCAGCAGCCAAGAATTGGCCTCCCCGGGCGAGCAGTACTTC. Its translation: CASSQELASPGEQYF.

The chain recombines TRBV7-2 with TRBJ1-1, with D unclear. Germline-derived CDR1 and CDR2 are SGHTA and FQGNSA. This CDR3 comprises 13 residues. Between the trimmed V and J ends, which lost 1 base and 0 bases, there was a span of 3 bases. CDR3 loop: CASSLVLNTEAFF. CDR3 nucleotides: TGTGCCAGCAGCTTAGTGTTGAACACTGAAGCTTTCTTT.

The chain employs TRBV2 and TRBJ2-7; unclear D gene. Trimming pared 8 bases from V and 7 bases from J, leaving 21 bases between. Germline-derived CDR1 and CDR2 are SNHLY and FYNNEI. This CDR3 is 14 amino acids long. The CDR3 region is CASVPPGSMGEQYF. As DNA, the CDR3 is TGTGCCAGCGTACCCCCCGGGTCAATGGGGGAGCAGTACTTC.

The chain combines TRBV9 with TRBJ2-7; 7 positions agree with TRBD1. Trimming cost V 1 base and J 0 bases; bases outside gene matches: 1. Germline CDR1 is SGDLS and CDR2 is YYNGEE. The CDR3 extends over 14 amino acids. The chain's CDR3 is CASSVQGVSYEQYF. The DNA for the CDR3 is TGTGCCAGCAGCGTACAGGGGGTCTCCTACGAGCAGTACTTC. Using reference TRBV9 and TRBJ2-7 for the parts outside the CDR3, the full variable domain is DSGVTQTPKHLITATGQRVTLRCSPRSGDLSVYWYQQSLDQGLQFLIQYYNGEERAKGNILERFSAQQFPDLHSELNLSSLELGDSALYFCASSVQGVSYEQYFGPGTRLTVT.